Sequencing of this TCR beta chain was carried out in a study of T cells in localized non-small cell lung cancer. Sequenced by immunoSEQ multiplex PCR; TCRdb stores in-frame clones only, minus some. There are approximately 15,000 clones in the sample; 85% to 90% occur only once, and 1.2% lies in the top ten. V dropped 4 bases and J dropped 1; count of bases not matched to a gene: 2. The CDR3 is 15 amino acids. CDR1 is MNHNS and CDR2 is SASEGT in the germline V gene. This clonotype was obtained from a woman between 40 and 69 years old with stage III lung adenocarcinoma. Sequenced here: peripheral blood mononuclear cells, sampled before any cancer treatment. The chain employs TRBV6-1 and TRBJ2-3; 10 bases match TRBD1. The CDR3 DNA reads TGTGCCAGCAGTGGACAGGGGGCTGGCACAGATACGCAGTATTTT. The encoded protein is CASSGQGAGTDTQYF.